This TCR beta chain was found in a study of shared clonotypes between healthy human individuals. V dropped 5 bases and J dropped 14 bases, with 18 bases sitting between them. The CDR3 is made up of 13 amino acids. Germline V gene sequence: CDR1 SGHTA, CDR2 FQGNSA. There are many counts of this clone. The authors sequenced unsorted PBMC DNA on ten immunoSEQ deep assay plates. Produced via immunoSEQ multiplex PCR; TCRdb's table is partial and in-frame only. Here the sample spans approximately 500,000 clones, over 70% being singletons. Sequencing was performed on PBMCs. The sequence was obtained from a woman aged 40 to 50 in good health. Some clones in this sample may be carry-over from other donors' samples. The genes are TRBV7-2 and TRBJ1-4; D is unclear. CDR3 nucleotides: TGTGCCAGCAGCGGAACGTCTGCGGCAGTGCTGTTTTTT. Translated, it gives CASSGTSAAVLFF.